The 28 T cell receptor beta chains presented below share a single source sample, sequenced in a study of T cells after yellow fever vaccination. From the 5' RACE reads, TCRdb called clonotypes with MiXCR, one entry per CDR3 protein. The data contain about 340,000 distinct CDR3 sequences, 3% to 4.5% of them singletons. Specimen: PBMCs, collected 5 days after the yellow fever booster vaccination. The receptors were sampled from a man between 18 and 35 years old who received the YFV17D yellow fever vaccine.

This clonotype showed up many times. The genes are TRBV29-1 and TRBJ1-5; D remains unclear. This CDR3 has 14 amino acids. Germline CDR1 is SQVTM and CDR2 is ANQGSEA. V lost 0 bases, J lost 7 bases, and 13 bases lay in between. Here the CDR3 reads CSVEDLWARQPQHF. CDR3 coding DNA: TGCAGCGTTGAAGATCTTTGGGCCCGACAGCCCCAGCATTTT.

The chain uses TRBV11-2 and TRBJ2-4; D is ambiguous. V was clipped by 5 bases and J by 9 bases, with 17 bases between them. This CDR3 has 14 amino acids. Per the germline V gene, CDR1 is SGHAT and CDR2 is FQNNGV. CDR3 in DNA: TGTGCCAGCAGCGCGACCCCCAAGTTGCGCATTCAGTACTTC. Protein product: CASSATPKLRIQYF.

This clonotype was seen a few times. The chain uses TRBV10-3 and TRBJ2-1, with 7 bases fitting TRBD1. Germline V gene sequence: CDR1 ENHRY, CDR2 SYGVKD. The CDR3 is 14 residues long. V shed 10 bases and J 3 bases; nucleotides not matched to a gene: 9. The CDR3 is CATASRDSYNEQFF. The CDR3 DNA follows: TGTGCCACCGCCTCCCGGGACAGCTACAATGAGCAGTTCTTC.

The chain combines TRBV2 with TRBJ1-1; D unresolved. Germline-derived CDR1 and CDR2 are SNHLY and FYNNEI. This CDR3 contains 13 residues. Trimming left V 6 bases short and J 3 bases short, with 11 bases between. CDR3 DNA: TGTGCCAGCAGCCGCGCCGAGGACACTGAAGCTTTCTTT. The encoded protein is CASSRAEDTEAFF.

The CDR3 DNA follows: TGTGCCAGCAGTTATTCCGTTGTTCAGTCACCCCTCCACTTT. Translated, it gives CASSYSVVQSPLHF. The chain combines TRBV6-5 with TRBJ1-6; D is unclear. The ends were cut back, 3 bases at V and 10 bases at J, with 13 bases in the middle. CDR1 is MNHEY, CDR2 SVGAGI, per germline. This CDR3 is 14 amino acids long.

This clonotype has at least ten counts. The chain uses TRBV7-2 and TRBJ1-2; TRBD1 matches 9 bases. CDR1 and CDR2 (germline): SGHTA, FQGNSA. The CDR3 contains 13 residues. With V trimmed by 5 bases and J by 8 bases, 6 bases remained unmatched. CDR3 sequence reads: CASSRGQGRGYTF. In DNA, the CDR3 is TGTGCCAGCAGCCGGGGACAGGGAAGGGGCTACACCTTC. Full variable domain (missing parts from reference TRBV7-2 and TRBJ1-2): GAGVSQSPSNKVTEKGKDVELRCDPISGHTALYWYRQSLGQGLEFLIYFQGNSAPDKSGLPSDRFSAERTGGSVSTLTIQRTQQEDSAVYLCASSRGQGRGYTFGSGTRLTVV.

A few counts support this clonotype. This chain connects TRBV5-6 to TRBJ2-7; weak D call: TRBD1 (6 bases). Germline values: CDR1 SGHDT, CDR2 YYEEEE. The CDR3 runs to 13 residues. Trimming stripped 8 bases from V and 3 bases from J, with 15 bases between. The CDR3 loop is CASSAGAIYEQYF. DNA for the CDR3: TGTGCCAGTTCGGCAGGGGCAATCTACGAGCAGTACTTC.

This clonotype was counted many times. CDR3 in DNA: TGTGCCAGCGGGGACAGGAACCACGAGCAGTACTTC. This encodes CASGDRNHEQYF. The chain employs TRBV2 and TRBJ2-7; 8 nucleotides align to TRBD1. The J segment lost 5 bases and the V segment lost 8 bases, leaving 5 bases of the junction unmatched. Germline values: CDR1 SNHLY, CDR2 FYNNEI. The CDR3 length is 12 residues.

This chain uses TRBV6-2 or TRBV6-3 with TRBJ1-2; no reliable D call. Trimming cost V 6 bases and J 0 bases, with 8 bases left between them. In germline, CDR1 is MNHEY, CDR2 SVGEGT. CDR3 size: 13 residues. CDR3 nucleotides: TGTGCCAGCAGACCTGAAGCTAACTATGGCTACACCTTC. Translated, it gives CASRPEANYGYTF.

This clonotype was detected many times. This sequence joins TRBV7-6 and TRBJ2-6; 8 bases agree with TRBD1. Trimming cost V 5 bases and J 0 bases; bases outside gene matches: 3. The CDR3 is 16 residues long. The V gene's germline CDR1 is SGHVS and CDR2 FNYEAQ. The CDR3, as DNA: TGTGCCAGCAGCCGGGACAGGCCCTCTGGGGCCAACGTCCTGACTTTC. Its translation: CASSRDRPSGANVLTF.

About this clonotype: A read error may produce the germline difference seen at one junction end. CDR3 protein: CASSGRNPTTEAFF. The CDR3 nucleotides read TGTGCCAGCAGTGGACGCAACCCCACCACTGAAGCTTTTTTT. The chain recombines TRBV6-1 with TRBJ1-1, with no clear D. The CDR3 has 14 residues. CDR1 and CDR2 from the germline V gene are MNHNS and SASEGT.

The chain carries TRBV3-2 and TRBJ1-5. TRBV3-2 is described as a pseudogene. CDR3 length equals 23 residues. CDR3 in amino acids: CASSQDPAWIRSWVGSVNQPQHF. CDR3 in DNA: TGTGCCAGCAGCCAAGATCCGGCATGGATAAGGAGTTGGGTAGGTTCGGTCAATCAGCCCCAGCATTTT.

This clonotype was seen repeatedly, ten times or more. The V gene is TRBV15, the J gene TRBJ2-1, with D uncertain. Germline V gene data show CDR1 as LNHNV and CDR2 as YYDKDF (reference sequence). V gave up 0 bases and J gave up 7 bases, with 13 bases separating them. There are 15 residues in the CDR3. For the CDR3, the DNA is TGTGCCACCAGCAGAGATGAACACCCCTCAAATGAGCAGTTCTTC. It is translated as CATSRDEHPSNEQFF.

This sequence joins TRBV11-1 and TRBJ2-7, with unresolved D. Trimming cost V 11 bases and J 3 bases, with 23 bases left between them. The CDR3 runs to 15 residues. Germline V lookup: CDR1 SGHAT, CDR2 FQDESV (reference sequence). DNA for the CDR3: TGTGCCTCGTCCGTCTCGGCAGGCAACTACTACGAGCAGTACTTC. Protein: CASSVSAGNYYEQYF.

This clonotype was recorded at least ten times. This chain joins TRBV7-9 and TRBJ2-7, with 8 bases identical to TRBD1. The CDR3 runs to 16 residues. The V and J ends lost 4 bases and 2 bases, in that order; junction bases with no gene match: 10. Per germline, CDR1 SEHNR and CDR2 FQNEAQ (reference sequence). The CDR3 DNA reads TGTGCCAGCAGCTCCTCTAGACAGGGGTCTCCCTACGAGCAGTACTTC. It encodes CASSSSRQGSPYEQYF.

This clonotype was observed at least ten times. The V and J genes are TRBV27 and TRBJ1-2, with D perhaps matching TRBD1 (5 bases). Trimming took off 4 bases at V and 2 bases at J, with 8 bases between the two ends. The CDR3 length is 13 residues. Germline CDR1 MNHEY, CDR2 SMNVEV (reference sequence). The CDR3 spells CASSSGRNYGYTF. CDR3 DNA: TGTGCCAGCAGTTCGGGACGGAACTATGGCTACACCTTC.

This chain links TRBV30 with TRBJ1-1; a possible D gene is TRBD1 (5 bases). V lost 7 bases and J 1 base, leaving 22 bases between the germline ends. The CDR3 extends over 16 amino acids. Looked up from germline, CDR1 is GTSNPN and CDR2 is SVGIG (reference sequence). This CDR3 is CAFSGSRSGTNTEAFF. CDR3 coding DNA: TGTGCCTTCAGCGGGAGCAGGAGCGGGACGAACACTGAAGCTTTCTTT.

This clonotype was seen repeatedly, ten times or more. The V and J genes are TRBV2 and TRBJ2-5; the match to TRBD2 covers 13 bases. The junction had 3 bases not matched to a gene; V was cut back by 6 bases and J by 2 bases. This CDR3 is built from 15 residues. CDR1 and CDR2 (germline): SNHLY, FYNNEI. The chain's CDR3 is CASRRTSGGQETQYF. The CDR3 coding sequence is TGTGCCAGCAGACGGACTAGCGGGGGACAAGAGACCCAGTACTTC.

Only a few counts were recorded for this clonotype. The chain has TRBV6-5 and TRBJ2-3, with TRBD1 identical over 9 bases. The CDR3 is 16 amino acids. J was trimmed by 1 base and V by 5 bases; bases with no gene match: 7. From germline, CDR1 is MNHEY and CDR2 SVGAGI. In DNA form, the CDR3 reads TGTGCCAGCAGTCAACAGGGGGCGCGGGGCACAGATACGCAGTATTTT. This translates into CASSQQGARGTDTQYF.

The CDR3 region has the DNA TGTGCCAGCAGCCAACTAGCGGGGGTATACGAGCAGTACGTC. Protein sequence: CASSQLAGVYEQYV. The chain combines TRBV7-2 with TRBJ2-7, with 11 bases aligning to TRBD2. This CDR3 has 14 residues. CDR1 and CDR2 from the germline V gene are SGHTA and FQGNSA. V lost 5 bases and J lost 4; bases outside the gene matches: 4.

A few counts support this clonotype. The gene calls are TRBV6-6 and TRBJ1-5, with 9 bases matching TRBD1. Germline V CDR1 and CDR2: MNHNY, SVGAGI (reference sequence). This CDR3 contains 15 residues. V lost 6 bases, J lost 7 bases, and 10 bases stayed unmatched. CDR3 amino acids: CASRWTGTGYQPQHF. The CDR3 DNA reads as TGTGCCAGCAGGTGGACCGGGACAGGGTACCAGCCCCAGCATTTT.

CDR3 protein: CSALRGYNQPQHF. The CDR3 nucleotides read TGCAGTGCCCTTCGAGGGTATAATCAGCCCCAGCATTTT. The genes are TRBV20-1 and TRBJ1-5; D gene ambiguous. The germline V gene has CDR1 DFQATT and CDR2 SNEGSKA (reference sequence). This CDR3 has 13 residues. V was shortened by 6 bases and J by 4 bases, with 13 bases between the two germline ends.

The sample holds a few counts of this clonotype. CDR3 in DNA: TGCAGTGCCAGGGGACAGACCTACGAGCAGTACGTC. Translating gives CSARGQTYEQYV. V and J are TRBV20-1 and TRBJ2-7; 7 positions agree with TRBD1. This CDR3 has 12 amino acids. V was pared by 6 bases and J by 2 bases, with 4 bases of the junction left unmatched. The V gene's germline CDR1 is DFQATT and CDR2 SNEGSKA (reference sequence).

At least ten counts were recorded for this clonotype. The rearrangement links TRBV6-2 or TRBV6-3 to TRBJ2-2, with D uncertain. The CDR3 is 16 residues long. The V gene's germline CDR1 is MNHEY and CDR2 SVGEGT. V was clipped by 7 bases and J by 1 base, with 16 bases between them. CDR3 DNA: TGTGCCAGCACCCCCGAACGGATTAAGAACACCGGGGAGCTGTTTTTT. Its translation: CASTPERIKNTGELFF.

This clonotype turned up a few times. V gene TRBV13 combines with J gene TRBJ2-2; no definite D call. The CDR3 length is 17 residues. Trimming pared 6 bases from V and 4 bases from J, leaving 21 bases between. Per germline, CDR1 PRHDT and CDR2 FYEKMQ (reference sequence). CDR3 in DNA: TGTGCCAGCAGTAAAACCGAGGCTTCTGCCTTCACCGGGGAGCTGTTTTTT. Amino acid sequence: CASSKTEASAFTGELFF.

The chain couples TRBV21-1 to TRBJ2-1; TRBD1 is the table's D call and was not checked against the DNA. TRBV21-1 is a recognized pseudogene. This CDR3 comprises 14 residues. The CDR3 loop is CASSKRVGPHRKFF. CDR3 sequence (DNA): TGTGCCAGCAGCAAAAGGGTCGGCCCCCATCGGAAGTTCTTC.

This clonotype was picked up a small number of times. V is TRBV10-3 and J is TRBJ2-5; TRBD1 is a possible D gene (5 bases). Germline V gives CDR1 ENHRY, CDR2 SYGVKD. This CDR3 comprises 13 residues. V was clipped by 2 bases and J by 1 base, with 5 bases between them. CDR3 residues: CAISEDSQETQYF. DNA of the CDR3: TGTGCCATCAGTGAGGACAGCCAAGAGACCCAGTACTTC.

A few counts support this clonotype. The CDR3 loop reads CASSSIIRAGGEDTQYF. CDR3 sequence (DNA): TGTGCCAGCAGCTCCATTATAAGGGCAGGGGGCGAGGATACGCAGTATTTT. The chain has TRBV9 and TRBJ2-3; 8 bases map to TRBD1. Germline V gene lookup returns CDR1 SGDLS and CDR2 YYNGEE. This CDR3 spans 17 amino acids. V lost 4 bases and J lost 6; bases outside the gene matches: 16.